These 12 T cell receptor beta chains originate from one sample sequenced in a study of blood T cell repertoires in COVID-19. Assay used: immunoSEQ multiplex PCR; TCRdb lists only in-frame clones, some missing. This table has 25,000 to 30,000 clones, approximately 77% appearing once. The specimen was peripheral blood. Receptors were obtained from a man of 80 years or more with active or convalescent COVID-19.

The J gene is TRBJ2-2, the V gene TRBV10-1, with D possibly being TRBD2 (5 bases). The CDR3 consists of 14 residues. Germline values: CDR1 WNHNN, CDR2 SYGVQD (reference sequence). Trimming cost V 5 bases and J 1 base, with 8 bases left between them. CDR3 sequence: CASSIAQNTGELFF. CDR3 nucleotide sequence: TGCGCCAGCAGTATAGCGCAGAACACCGGGGAGCTGTTTTTT.

For the CDR3, the DNA is TGTGCCAGCAGCTTAGGTTCAGTTATAGAGACCCAGTACTTC. It is translated as CASSLGSVIETQYF. J is TRBJ2-5 and V is TRBV7-9; no reliable D call. V was shortened by 1 base and J by 4 bases, with 10 bases between the two germline ends. CDR3 size: 14 residues. Germline V gene lookup returns CDR1 SEHNR and CDR2 FQNEAQ (reference sequence).

The rearrangement uses TRBV19 and TRBJ2-1, with TRBD2 matching over 15 bases. The CDR3 contains 14 residues. The trim removed 6 bases at V and 6 bases at J, leaving 0 bases unmatched. The germline gives CDR1 LNHDA, CDR2 SQIVND (reference sequence). Here the CDR3 reads CASRGLAGGNEQFF. Written as DNA, the CDR3 is TGTGCCAGTAGGGGACTAGCGGGAGGCAATGAGCAGTTCTTC.

V usage is TRBV11-2 and J usage is TRBJ2-5; 10 bases align to TRBD2. The germline gives CDR1 SGHAT, CDR2 FQNNGV. This CDR3 comprises 14 residues. The ends lost 4 bases at V and 5 bases at J; junction bases unmatched: 4. CDR3 sequence (DNA): TGTGCCAGCAGCTACGGGACTAGCGTCGAGACCCAGTACTTC. Its translation: CASSYGTSVETQYF.

This clone was counted between two and nine times. The V gene is TRBV5-1, the J gene TRBJ2-7; D is perhaps TRBD1 (6 bases). The V and J ends lost 4 bases and 2 bases respectively, with 10 bases between them. Germline V gene data show CDR1 as SGHRS and CDR2 as YFSETQ. The CDR3 extends over 13 amino acids. DNA for the CDR3: TGCGCCAGCAGCGAGGACAGCCCCTACGAGCAGTACTTC. Translation: CASSEDSPYEQYF.

The CDR3 sequence: CATSTGTSGRKNIQYF. The CDR3 coding sequence is TGTGCCACCAGCACCGGGACTAGCGGGAGAAAAAACATTCAGTACTTC. The J gene is TRBJ2-4, the V gene TRBV15; the match to TRBD2 covers 14 bases. The CDR3 has 16 amino acids. Germline V gene lookup returns CDR1 LNHNV and CDR2 YYDKDF (reference sequence). J gave up 4 bases and V 4 bases, and 3 bases lay outside the gene matches.

This rearrangement joins TRBV14 to TRBJ2-7; 7 nucleotides align to TRBD1. The CDR3 has 13 amino acids. Per germline, CDR1 SGHDN and CDR2 FVKESK. The junction had 3 bases not matched to a gene; V was cut back by 4 bases and J by 3 bases. The CDR3 is CASSRTGFYEQYF. Written as DNA, the CDR3 is TGTGCCAGCAGCCGGACAGGATTCTACGAGCAGTACTTC.

This CDR3 is CASSTLTGINTEAFF. CDR3 nucleotides: TGTGCCAGCAGTACATTGACAGGGATAAACACTGAAGCTTTCTTT. This chain connects TRBV27 to TRBJ1-1; 7 nucleotides align to TRBD1. The CDR3 runs 15 residues. Unmatched junction bases numbered 8, after V lost 5 bases and J lost 2 bases. Germline CDR1 is MNHEY and CDR2 is SMNVEV (reference sequence).

J is TRBJ1-2 and V is TRBV2, with TRBD1 identical over 9 bases. The J segment lost 4 bases and the V segment lost 5 bases, leaving 5 bases of the junction unmatched. The CDR3 is made up of 14 amino acids. Per the germline V gene, CDR1 is SNHLY and CDR2 is FYNNEI. The CDR3 DNA reads as TGTGCCAGCAGTCCGGGACAGGGAATCTATGGCTACACCTTC. It specifies CASSPGQGIYGYTF.

This clone appeared a few times. This chain uses TRBV11-2 with TRBJ2-5; 7 bases align to TRBD1. The junction had 9 bases not matched to a gene; V was cut back by 6 bases and J by 2 bases. The germline CDR1 and CDR2 sequences are SGHAT and FQNNGV. The CDR3 consists of 15 residues. CDR3 nucleotides: TGTGCCAGCAGACCCAACCGGGACAGACAAGAGACCCAGTACTTC. It codes for CASRPNRDRQETQYF.

The V gene is TRBV9, the J gene TRBJ2-7; a possible D gene is TRBD1 (6 bases). V was trimmed by 4 bases and J by 2 bases, leaving 13 bases between them. CDR3 length equals 14 residues. Germline assignment: CDR1 SGDLS and CDR2 YYNGEE. CDR3: CASSYRDTTYEQYF. CDR3 DNA sequence: TGTGCCAGCAGCTATCGGGACACCACCTACGAGCAGTACTTC.

The gene calls are TRBV5-1 and TRBJ1-2, with 7 bases lining up with TRBD1. The length of the CDR3 is 13 residues. Germline CDR1 reads SGHRS; CDR2 reads YFSETQ. With 4 bases clipped from V and 4 bases from J, the junction kept 4 bases outside the gene matches. The CDR3 here is CASSMDRTYGYTF. DNA of the CDR3: TGCGCCAGCAGCATGGACAGGACCTATGGCTACACCTTC.